The clone carrying this T cell receptor (beta chain) was detected only a few times. The data derive from a study of blood T cells in healthy people across ages. Study information: For every two T cells, template switching captured about one barcoded beta molecule.

For the second PCR, which ran for roughly 6 to 12 cycles, a sample-barcoded 5' primer and a J-beta primer mix were used. The authors tagged each cDNA molecule using a template-switch adaptor with 12 random nucleotides. Using its own MiXCR run on the 5' RACE reads, TCRdb lists one record per CDR3 protein. The table lists approximately 490,000 distinct CDR3 sequences, about 24% of them singletons. Another study also made use of these data, one on T cells of mothers and their children. This second study notes: Researchers report slightly higher, though non-significant, overlap in related mother-child pairs than in unrelated pairs. The authors identified no persistent microchimeric T cell clones.

The TCR originated in a boy aged 5 to 17 in good health. Sequenced: blood.

This CDR3 reads CASSQGHKETQYF. The CDR3 region has the DNA TGTGCCAGCAGCCAGGGACACAAAGAGACCCAGTACTTC. The chain recombines TRBV12-3 or TRBV12-4 with TRBJ2-5; a possible D gene is TRBD1 (6 bases). V dropped 6 bases and J dropped 3 bases, with 11 bases sitting between them. The CDR3 covers 13 residues.